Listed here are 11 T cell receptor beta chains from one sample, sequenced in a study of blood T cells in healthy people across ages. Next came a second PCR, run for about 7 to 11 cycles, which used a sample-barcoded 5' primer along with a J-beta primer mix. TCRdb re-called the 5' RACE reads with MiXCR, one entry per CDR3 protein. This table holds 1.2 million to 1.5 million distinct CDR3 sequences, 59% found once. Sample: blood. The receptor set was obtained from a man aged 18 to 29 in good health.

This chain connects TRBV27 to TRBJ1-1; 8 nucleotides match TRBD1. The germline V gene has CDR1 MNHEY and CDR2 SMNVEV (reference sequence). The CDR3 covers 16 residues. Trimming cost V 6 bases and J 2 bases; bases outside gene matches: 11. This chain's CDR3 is CASSGTGWIINTEAFF. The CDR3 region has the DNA TGTGCCAGCAGCGGGACAGGTTGGATCATCAACACTGAAGCTTTCTTT.

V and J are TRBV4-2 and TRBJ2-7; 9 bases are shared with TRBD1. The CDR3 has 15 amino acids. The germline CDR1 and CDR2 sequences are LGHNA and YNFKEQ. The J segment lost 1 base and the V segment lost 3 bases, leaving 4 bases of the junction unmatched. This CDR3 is CASSHRTGESYEQYF. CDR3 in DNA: TGTGCCAGCAGCCATCGGACAGGGGAATCCTACGAGCAGTACTTC.

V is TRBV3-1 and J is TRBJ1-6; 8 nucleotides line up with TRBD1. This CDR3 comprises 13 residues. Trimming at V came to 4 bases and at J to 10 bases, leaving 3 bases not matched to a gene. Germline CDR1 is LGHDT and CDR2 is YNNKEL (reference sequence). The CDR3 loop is CASSPGTGSPLHF. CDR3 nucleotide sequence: TGTGCCAGCAGCCCCGGGACAGGCTCACCCCTCCACTTT.

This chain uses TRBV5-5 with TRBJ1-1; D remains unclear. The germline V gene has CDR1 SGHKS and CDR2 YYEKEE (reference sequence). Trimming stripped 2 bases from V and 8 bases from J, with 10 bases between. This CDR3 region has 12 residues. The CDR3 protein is CASSLGGIEAFF. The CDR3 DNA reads TGTGCCAGCAGCTTAGGCGGGATCGAAGCTTTCTTT.

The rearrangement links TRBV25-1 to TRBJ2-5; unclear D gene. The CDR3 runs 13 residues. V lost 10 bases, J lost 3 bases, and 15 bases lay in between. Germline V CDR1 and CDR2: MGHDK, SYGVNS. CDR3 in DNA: TGTGCCACTTCGGGTAGGGCAGAAGAGACCCAGTACTTC. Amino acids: CATSGRAEETQYF. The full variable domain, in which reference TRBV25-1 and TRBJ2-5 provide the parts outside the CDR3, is EADIYQTPRYLVIGTGKKITLECSQTMGHDKMYWYQQDPGMELHLIHYSYGVNSTEKGDLSSESTVSRIRTEHFPLTLESARPSHTSQYLCATSGRAEETQYFGPGTRLLVL.

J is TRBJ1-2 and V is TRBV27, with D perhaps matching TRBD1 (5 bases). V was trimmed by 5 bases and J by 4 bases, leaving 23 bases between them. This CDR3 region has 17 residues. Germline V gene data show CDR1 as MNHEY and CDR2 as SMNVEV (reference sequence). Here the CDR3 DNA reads TGTGCCAGCAGTCCATCACTGTGGACAAGCCCTAGCTATGGCTACACCTTC. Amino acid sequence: CASSPSLWTSPSYGYTF.

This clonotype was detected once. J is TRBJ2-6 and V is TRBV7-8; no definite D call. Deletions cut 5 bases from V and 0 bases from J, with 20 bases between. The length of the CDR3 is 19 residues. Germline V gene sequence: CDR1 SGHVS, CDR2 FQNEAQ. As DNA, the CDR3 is TGTGCCAGCAGCGCCCCCCCAGCCTACGTAAGCTCTGGGGCCAACGTCCTGACTTTC. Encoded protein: CASSAPPAYVSSGANVLTF.

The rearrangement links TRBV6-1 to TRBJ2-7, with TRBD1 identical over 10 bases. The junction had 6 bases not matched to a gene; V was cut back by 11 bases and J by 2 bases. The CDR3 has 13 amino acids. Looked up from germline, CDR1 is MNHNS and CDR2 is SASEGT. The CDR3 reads CAVGQGYTYEQYF. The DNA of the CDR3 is TGTGCCGTGGGACAGGGGTACACCTACGAGCAGTACTTC.

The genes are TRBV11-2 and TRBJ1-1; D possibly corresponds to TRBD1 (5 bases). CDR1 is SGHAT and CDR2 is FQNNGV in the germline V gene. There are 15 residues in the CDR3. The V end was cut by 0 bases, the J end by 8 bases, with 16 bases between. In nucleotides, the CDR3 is TGTGCCAGCAGCTTAGATTGGGCAGGGCTTGGGGAAGCTTTCTTT. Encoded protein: CASSLDWAGLGEAFF.

The CDR3 protein is CATSGELRDTQYF. The CDR3, as DNA: TGTGCCACCAGCGGGGAACTCCGAGATACGCAGTATTTT. The rearrangement links TRBV15 to TRBJ2-3; no clear D. The CDR3 is 13 residues long. The germline gives CDR1 LNHNV, CDR2 YYDKDF (reference sequence). V was clipped by 5 bases and J by 5 bases, with 11 bases between them.

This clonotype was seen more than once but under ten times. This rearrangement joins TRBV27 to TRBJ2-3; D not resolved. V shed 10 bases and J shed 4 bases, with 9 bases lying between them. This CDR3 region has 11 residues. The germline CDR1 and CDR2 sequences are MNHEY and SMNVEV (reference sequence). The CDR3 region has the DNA TGTGCCACCAGGCTGGCAGATACGCAGTATTTT. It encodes CATRLADTQYF.